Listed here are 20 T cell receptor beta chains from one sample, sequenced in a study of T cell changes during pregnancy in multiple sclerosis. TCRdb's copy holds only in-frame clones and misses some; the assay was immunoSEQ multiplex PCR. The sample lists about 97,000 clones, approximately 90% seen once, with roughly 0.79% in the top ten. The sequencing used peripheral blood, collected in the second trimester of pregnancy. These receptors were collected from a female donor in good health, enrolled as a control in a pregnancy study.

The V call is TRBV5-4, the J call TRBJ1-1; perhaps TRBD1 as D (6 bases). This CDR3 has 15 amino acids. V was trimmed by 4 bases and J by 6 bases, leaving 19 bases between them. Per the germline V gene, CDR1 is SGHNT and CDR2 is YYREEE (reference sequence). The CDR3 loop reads CASSPTGGWGPEAFF. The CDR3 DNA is TGTGCCAGCAGCCCCACGGGGGGTTGGGGGCCTGAAGCTTTCTTT.

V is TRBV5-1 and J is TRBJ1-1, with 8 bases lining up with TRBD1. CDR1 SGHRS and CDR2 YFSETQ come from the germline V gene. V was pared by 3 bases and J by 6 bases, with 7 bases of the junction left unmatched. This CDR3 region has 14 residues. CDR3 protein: CASSSSGQGPEAFF. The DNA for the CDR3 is TGCGCCAGCAGCTCCTCCGGACAGGGCCCTGAAGCTTTCTTT.

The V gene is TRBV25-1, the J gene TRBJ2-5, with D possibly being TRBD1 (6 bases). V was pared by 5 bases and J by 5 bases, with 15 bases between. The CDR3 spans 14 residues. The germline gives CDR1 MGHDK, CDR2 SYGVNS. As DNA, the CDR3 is TGTGCCAGCAGTAGGGCAGGGGAAGGGGAGACCCAGTACTTC. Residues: CASSRAGEGETQYF.

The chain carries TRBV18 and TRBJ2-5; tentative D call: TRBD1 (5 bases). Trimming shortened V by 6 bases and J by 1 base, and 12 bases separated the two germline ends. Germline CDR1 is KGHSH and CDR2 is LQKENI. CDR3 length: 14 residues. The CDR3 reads CASSPRELQETQYF. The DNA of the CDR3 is TGTGCCAGCTCCCCCAGGGAACTCCAAGAGACCCAGTACTTC.

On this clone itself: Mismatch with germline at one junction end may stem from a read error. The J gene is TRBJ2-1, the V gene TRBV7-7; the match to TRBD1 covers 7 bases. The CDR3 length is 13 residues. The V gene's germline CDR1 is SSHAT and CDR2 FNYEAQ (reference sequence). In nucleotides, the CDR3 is TGTGCTAGCAGCTCTGACAGGGACAATGAGCAGTTCTTC. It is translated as CASSSDRDNEQFF.

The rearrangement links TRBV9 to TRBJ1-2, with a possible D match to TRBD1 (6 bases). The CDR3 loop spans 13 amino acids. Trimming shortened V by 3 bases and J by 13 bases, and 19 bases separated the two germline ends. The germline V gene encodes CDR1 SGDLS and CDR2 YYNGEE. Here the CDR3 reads CASSDPPDSHLTF. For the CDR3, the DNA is TGTGCCAGCAGCGACCCACCGGACAGCCACCTCACCTTC.

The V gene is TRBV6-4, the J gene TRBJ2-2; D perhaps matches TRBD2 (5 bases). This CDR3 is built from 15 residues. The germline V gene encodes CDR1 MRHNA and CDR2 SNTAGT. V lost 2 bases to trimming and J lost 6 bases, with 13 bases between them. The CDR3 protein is CASSDRVGEAGELFF. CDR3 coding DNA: TGTGCCAGCAGTGACAGGGTGGGAGAAGCCGGGGAGCTGTTTTTT.

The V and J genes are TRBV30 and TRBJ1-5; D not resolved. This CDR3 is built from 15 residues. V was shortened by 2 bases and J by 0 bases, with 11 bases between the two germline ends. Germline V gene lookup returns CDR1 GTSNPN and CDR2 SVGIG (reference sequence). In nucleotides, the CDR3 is TGTGCCTGGAGTCAGGTGACGCTTAGCAATCAGCCCCAGCATTTT. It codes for CAWSQVTLSNQPQHF.

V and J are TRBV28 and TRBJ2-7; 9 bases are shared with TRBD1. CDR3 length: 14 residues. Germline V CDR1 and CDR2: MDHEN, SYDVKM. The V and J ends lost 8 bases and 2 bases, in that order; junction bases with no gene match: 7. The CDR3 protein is CASRMTGGAYEQYF. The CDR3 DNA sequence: TGTGCCAGCCGTATGACAGGGGGGGCCTACGAGCAGTACTTC.

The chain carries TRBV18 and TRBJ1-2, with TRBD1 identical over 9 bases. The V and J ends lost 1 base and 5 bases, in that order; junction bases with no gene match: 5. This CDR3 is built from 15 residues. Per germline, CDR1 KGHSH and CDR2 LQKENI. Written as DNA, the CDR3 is TGTGCCAGCTCACCACGGGACAGGGTAGCTTATGGCTACACCTTC. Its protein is CASSPRDRVAYGYTF. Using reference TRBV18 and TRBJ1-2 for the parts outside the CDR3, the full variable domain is NAGVMQNPRHLVRRRGQEARLRCSPMKGHSHVYWYRQLPEEGLKFMVYLQKENIIDESGMPKERFSAEFPKEGPSILRIQQVVRGDSAAYFCASSPRDRVAYGYTFGSGTRLTVV.

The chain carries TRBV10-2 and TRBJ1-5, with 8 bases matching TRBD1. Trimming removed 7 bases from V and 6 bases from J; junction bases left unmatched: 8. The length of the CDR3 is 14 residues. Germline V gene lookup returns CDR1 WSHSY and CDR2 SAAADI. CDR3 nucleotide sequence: TGCGCCAGCATGCCGGACAGGGAGGTTCAGCCCCAGCATTTT. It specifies CASMPDREVQPQHF.

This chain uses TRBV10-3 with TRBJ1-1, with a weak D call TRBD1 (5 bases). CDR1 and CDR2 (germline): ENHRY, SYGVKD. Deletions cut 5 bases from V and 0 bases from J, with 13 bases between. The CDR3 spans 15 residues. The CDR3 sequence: CAISREWGVNTEAFF. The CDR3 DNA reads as TGTGCCATCAGTCGGGAGTGGGGGGTGAACACTGAAGCTTTCTTT.

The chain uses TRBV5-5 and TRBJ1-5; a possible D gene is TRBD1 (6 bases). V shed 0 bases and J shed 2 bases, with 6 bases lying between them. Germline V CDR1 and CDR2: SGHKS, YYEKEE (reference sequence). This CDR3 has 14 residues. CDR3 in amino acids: CASSLDRGNQPQHF. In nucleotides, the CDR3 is TGTGCCAGCAGCTTGGACAGGGGCAATCAGCCCCAGCATTTT.

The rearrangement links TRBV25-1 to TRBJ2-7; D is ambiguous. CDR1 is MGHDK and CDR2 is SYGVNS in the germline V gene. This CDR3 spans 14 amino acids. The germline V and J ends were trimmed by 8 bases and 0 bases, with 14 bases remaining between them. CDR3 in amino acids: CASSFDDSSYEQYF. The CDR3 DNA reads TGTGCCAGCTCCTTTGATGACTCCTCCTACGAGCAGTACTTC.

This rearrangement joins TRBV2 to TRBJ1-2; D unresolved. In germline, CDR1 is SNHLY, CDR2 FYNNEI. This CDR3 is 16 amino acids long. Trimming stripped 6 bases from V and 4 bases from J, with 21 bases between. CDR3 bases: TGTGCCAGCAGCTTAATCCGACATTCAGAGGGCTATGGCTACACCTTC. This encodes CASSLIRHSEGYGYTF. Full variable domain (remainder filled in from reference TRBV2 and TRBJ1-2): EPEVTQTPSHQVTQMGQEVILRCVPISNHLYFYWYRQILGQKVEFLVSFYNNEISEKSEIFDDQFSVERPDGSNFTLKIRSTKLEDSAMYFCASSLIRHSEGYGYTFGSGTRLTVV.

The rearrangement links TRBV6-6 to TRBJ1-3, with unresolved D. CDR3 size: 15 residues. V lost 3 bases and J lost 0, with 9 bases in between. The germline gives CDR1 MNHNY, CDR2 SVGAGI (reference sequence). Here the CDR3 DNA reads TGTGCCAGCAGTTATGGTGACAACTCTGGAAACACCATATATTTT. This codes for CASSYGDNSGNTIYF.

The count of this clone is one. Here the CDR3 DNA reads TGTGCCAGCACTTCGGGTTTTTATAATTCACCCCTCCACTTT. Translation gives CASTSGFYNSPLHF. V usage is TRBV28 and J usage is TRBJ1-6, with unresolved D. The CDR3 is made up of 14 amino acids. Germline CDR1 reads MDHEN; CDR2 reads SYDVKM. Trimming pared 7 bases from V and 4 bases from J, leaving 11 bases between.

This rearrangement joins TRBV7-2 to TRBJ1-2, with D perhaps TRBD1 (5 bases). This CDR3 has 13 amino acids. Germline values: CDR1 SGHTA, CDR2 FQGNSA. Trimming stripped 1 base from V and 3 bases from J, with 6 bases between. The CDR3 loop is CASSLGGDYGYTF. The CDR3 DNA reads TGTGCCAGCAGCTTAGGGGGGGACTATGGCTACACCTTC.

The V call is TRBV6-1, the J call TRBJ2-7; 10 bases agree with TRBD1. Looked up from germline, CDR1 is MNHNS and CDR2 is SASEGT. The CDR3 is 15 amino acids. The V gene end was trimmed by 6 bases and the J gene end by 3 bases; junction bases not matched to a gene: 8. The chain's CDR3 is CASSINRDRGYEQYF. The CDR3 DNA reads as TGTGCCAGCAGCATCAATCGGGACAGGGGCTACGAGCAGTACTTC.

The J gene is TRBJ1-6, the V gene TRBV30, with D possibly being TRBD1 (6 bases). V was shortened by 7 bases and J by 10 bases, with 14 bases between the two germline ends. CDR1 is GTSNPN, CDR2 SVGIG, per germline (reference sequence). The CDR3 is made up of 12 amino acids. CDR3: CASNRELSPLHF. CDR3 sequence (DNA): TGTGCCTCAAACAGGGAGCTCTCACCCCTCCACTTT.